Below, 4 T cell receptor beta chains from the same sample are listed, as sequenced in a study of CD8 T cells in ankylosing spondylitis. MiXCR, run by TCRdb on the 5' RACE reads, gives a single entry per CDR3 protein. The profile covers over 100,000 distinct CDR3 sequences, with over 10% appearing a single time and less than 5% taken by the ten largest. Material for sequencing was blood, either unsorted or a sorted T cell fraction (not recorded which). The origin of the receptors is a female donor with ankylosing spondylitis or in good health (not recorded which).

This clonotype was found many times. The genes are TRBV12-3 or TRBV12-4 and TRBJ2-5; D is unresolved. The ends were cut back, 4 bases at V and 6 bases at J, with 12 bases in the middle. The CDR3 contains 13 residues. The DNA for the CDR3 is TGTGCCAGCAGTTCCCGGTTAGCCCAGACCCAGTACTTC. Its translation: CASSSRLAQTQYF.

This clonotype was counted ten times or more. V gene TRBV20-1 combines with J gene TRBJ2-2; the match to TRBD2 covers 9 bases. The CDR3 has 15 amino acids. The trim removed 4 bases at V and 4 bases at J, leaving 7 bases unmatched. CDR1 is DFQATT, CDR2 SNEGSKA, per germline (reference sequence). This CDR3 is CSATRLAGLTGELFF. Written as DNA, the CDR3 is TGCAGTGCTACCCGCCTAGCGGGACTCACCGGGGAGCTGTTTTTT.

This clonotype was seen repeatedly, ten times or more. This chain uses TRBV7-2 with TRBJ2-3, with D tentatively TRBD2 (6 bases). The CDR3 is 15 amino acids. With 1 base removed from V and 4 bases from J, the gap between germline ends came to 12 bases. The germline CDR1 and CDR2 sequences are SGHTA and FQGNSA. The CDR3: CASSLVLRGSDTQYF. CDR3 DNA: TGTGCCAGCAGCTTAGTATTACGGGGGTCAGATACGCAGTATTTT.

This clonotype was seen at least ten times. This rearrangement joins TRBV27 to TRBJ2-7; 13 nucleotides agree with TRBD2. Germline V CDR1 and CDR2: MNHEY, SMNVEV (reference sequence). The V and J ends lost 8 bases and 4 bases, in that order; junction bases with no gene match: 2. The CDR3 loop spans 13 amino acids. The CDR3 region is CASSGLAGYEQYF. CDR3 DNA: TGTGCCAGCTCGGGACTAGCGGGATACGAGCAGTACTTC.